This TCR beta chain was obtained from a study of neoadjuvant nivolumab and ipilimumab in lung cancer. Germline CDR1 and CDR2: MGHRA and YSYEKL. V was clipped by 6 bases and J by 3 bases; unmatched bases: 6. The CDR3 is made up of 15 amino acids. Some clones are missing from TCRdb's copy, which holds only in-frame ones; the method was immunoSEQ multiplex PCR. Among about 8,100 clones listed, roughly three quarters were seen once. This TCR was recovered from an adult with non-small cell lung cancer. The sequencing used adjacent normal lung tissue, collected after neoadjuvant nivolumab, alone or with ipilimumab, at or shortly before surgery. The J gene is TRBJ2-7, the V gene TRBV4-1; 12 nucleotides align to TRBD2. CDR3 region: CASRKTSGGNYEQYF. In DNA form, the CDR3 reads TGCGCCAGCAGAAAAACTAGCGGGGGGAACTACGAGCAGTACTTC.